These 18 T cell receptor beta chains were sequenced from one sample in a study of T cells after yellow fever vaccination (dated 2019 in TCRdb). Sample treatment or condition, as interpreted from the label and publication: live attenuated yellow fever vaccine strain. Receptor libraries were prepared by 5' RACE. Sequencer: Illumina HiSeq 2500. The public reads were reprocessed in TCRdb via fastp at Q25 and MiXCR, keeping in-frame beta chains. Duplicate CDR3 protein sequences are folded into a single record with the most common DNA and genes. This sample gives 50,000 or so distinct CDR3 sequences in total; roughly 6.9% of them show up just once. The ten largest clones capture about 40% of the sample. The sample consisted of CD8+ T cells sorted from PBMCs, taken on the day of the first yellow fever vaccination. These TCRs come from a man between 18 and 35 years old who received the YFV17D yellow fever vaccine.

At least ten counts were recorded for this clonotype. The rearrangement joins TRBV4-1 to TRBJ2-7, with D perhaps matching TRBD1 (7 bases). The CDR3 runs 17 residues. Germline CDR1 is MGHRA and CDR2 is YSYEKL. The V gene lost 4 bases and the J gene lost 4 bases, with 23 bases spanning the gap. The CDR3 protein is CASSPYFAGQPNYEQYF. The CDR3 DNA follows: TGCGCCAGCAGCCCCTACTTCGCGGGACAGCCAAATTACGAGCAGTACTTC.

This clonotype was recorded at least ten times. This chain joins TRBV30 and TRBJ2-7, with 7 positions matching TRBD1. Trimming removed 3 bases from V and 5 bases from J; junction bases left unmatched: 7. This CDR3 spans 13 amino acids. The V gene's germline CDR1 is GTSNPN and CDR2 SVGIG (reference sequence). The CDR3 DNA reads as TGTGCCTGGAGCCGGGTAGGGGGCGACGAGCAGTACTTC. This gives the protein CAWSRVGGDEQYF.

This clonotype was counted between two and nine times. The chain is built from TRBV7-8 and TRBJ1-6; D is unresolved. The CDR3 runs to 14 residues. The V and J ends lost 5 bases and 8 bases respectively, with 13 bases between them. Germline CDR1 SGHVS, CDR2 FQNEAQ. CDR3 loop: CASSQELIDSPLHF. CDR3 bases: TGTGCCAGCAGCCAAGAATTGATTGATTCACCCCTCCACTTT.

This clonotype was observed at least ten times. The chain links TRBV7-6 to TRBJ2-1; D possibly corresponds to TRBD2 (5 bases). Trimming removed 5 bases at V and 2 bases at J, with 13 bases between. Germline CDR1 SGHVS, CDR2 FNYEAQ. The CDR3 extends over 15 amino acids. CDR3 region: CASSAGKGTYNEQFF. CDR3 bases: TGTGCCAGCAGCGCCGGGAAGGGTACCTACAATGAGCAGTTCTTC. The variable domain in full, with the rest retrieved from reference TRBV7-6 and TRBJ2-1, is GAGVSQSPRYKVTKRGQDVALRCDPISGHVSLYWYRQALGQGPEFLTYFNYEAQQDKSGLPNDRFSAERPEGSISTLTIQRTEQRDSAMYRCASSAGKGTYNEQFFGPGTRLTVL.

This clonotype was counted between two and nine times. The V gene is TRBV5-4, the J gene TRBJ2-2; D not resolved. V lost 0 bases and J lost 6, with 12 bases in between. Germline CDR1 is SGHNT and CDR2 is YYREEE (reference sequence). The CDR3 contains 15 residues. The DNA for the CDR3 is TGTGCCAGCAGCTTGGCCGGGCCGAGCCCCGGGGAGCTGTTTTTT. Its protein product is CASSLAGPSPGELFF.

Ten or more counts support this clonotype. CDR3 sequence reads: CASSQGADRNTEAFF. As DNA, the CDR3 is TGCGCCAGCAGCCAAGGCGCGGACAGGAACACTGAAGCTTTCTTT. The chain is built from TRBV4-1 and TRBJ1-1, with a possible D match to TRBD1 (6 bases). CDR1 MGHRA and CDR2 YSYEKL come from the germline V gene. The CDR3 runs 15 residues. Trimming took 1 base from V and 1 from J, leaving 10 bases between them.

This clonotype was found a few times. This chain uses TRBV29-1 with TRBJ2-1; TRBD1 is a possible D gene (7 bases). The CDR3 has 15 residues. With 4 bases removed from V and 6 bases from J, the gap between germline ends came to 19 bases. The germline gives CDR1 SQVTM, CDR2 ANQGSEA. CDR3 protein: CSVGGGTDLFNEQFF. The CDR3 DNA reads TGCAGCGTTGGGGGCGGGACAGATTTATTCAATGAGCAGTTCTTC.

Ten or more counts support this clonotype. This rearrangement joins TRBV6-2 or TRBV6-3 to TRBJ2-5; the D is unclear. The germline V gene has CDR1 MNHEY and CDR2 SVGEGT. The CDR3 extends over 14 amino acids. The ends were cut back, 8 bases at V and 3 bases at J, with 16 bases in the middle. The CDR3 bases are TGTGCCAGCCAAAAGGTCCACATGAAAGAGACCCAGTACTTC. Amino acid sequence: CASQKVHMKETQYF.

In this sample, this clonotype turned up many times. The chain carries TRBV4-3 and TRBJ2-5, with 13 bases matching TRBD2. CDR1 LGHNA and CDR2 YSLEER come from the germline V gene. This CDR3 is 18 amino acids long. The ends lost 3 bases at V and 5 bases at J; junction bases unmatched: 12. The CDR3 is CASSHRWGLAGTNETQYF. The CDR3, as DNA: TGCGCCAGCAGCCACCGATGGGGACTAGCGGGGACAAACGAGACCCAGTACTTC.

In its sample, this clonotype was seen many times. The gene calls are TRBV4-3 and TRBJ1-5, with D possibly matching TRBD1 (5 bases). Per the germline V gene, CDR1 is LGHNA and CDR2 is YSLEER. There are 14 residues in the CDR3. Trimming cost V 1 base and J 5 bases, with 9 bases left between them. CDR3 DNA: TGCGCCAGCAGCCAAGTGGTAGGGGATCAGCCCCAGCATTTT. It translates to CASSQVVGDQPQHF.

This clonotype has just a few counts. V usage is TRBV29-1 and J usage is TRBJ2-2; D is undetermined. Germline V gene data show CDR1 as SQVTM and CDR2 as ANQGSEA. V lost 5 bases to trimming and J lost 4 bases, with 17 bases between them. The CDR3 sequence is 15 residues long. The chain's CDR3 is CSVRLAADFTGELFF. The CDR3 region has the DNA TGCAGCGTTCGGCTTGCGGCAGACTTCACCGGGGAGCTGTTTTTT.

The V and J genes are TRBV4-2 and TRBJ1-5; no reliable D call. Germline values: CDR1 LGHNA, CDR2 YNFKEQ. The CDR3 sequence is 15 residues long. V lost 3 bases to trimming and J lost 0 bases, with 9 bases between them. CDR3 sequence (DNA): TGTGCCAGCAGCCATTACGGGTATAGCAATCAGCCCCAGCATTTT. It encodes CASSHYGYSNQPQHF.

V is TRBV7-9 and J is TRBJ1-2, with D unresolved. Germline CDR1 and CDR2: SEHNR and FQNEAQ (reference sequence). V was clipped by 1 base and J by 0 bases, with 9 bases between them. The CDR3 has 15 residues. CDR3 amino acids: CASSLGWNPNYGYTF. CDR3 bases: TGTGCCAGCAGCTTAGGGTGGAACCCTAACTATGGCTACACCTTC.

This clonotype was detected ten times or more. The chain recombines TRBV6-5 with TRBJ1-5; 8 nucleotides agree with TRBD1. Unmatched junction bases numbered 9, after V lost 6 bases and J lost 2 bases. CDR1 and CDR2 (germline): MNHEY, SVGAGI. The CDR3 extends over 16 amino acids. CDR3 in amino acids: CASSPQGAWGNQPQHF. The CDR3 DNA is TGTGCCAGCAGCCCCCAGGGGGCTTGGGGCAATCAGCCCCAGCATTTT.

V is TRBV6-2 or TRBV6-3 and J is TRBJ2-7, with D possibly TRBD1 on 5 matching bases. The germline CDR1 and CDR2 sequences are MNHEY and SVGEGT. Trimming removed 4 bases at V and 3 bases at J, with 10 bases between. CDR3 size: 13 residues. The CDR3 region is CASSSQGFYEQYF. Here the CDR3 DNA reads TGTGCCAGCAGTTCCCAGGGTTTCTACGAGCAGTACTTC.

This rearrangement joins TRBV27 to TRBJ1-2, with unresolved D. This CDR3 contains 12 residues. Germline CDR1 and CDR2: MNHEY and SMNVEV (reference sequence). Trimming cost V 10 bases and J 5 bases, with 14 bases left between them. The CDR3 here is CATYSRVYGYTF. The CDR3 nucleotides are TGTGCCACCTACTCGAGGGTGTATGGCTACACCTTC.

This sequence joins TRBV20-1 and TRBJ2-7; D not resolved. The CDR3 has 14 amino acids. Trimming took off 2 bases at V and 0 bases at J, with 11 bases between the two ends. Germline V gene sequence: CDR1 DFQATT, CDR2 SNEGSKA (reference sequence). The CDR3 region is CSARNVPSSYEQYV. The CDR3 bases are TGCAGTGCTAGAAATGTCCCGAGCTCCTACGAGCAGTACGTC.

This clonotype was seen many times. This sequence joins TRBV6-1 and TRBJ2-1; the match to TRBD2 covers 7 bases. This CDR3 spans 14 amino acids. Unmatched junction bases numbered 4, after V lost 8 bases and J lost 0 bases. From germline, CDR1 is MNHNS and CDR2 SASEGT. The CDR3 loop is CASARGSSYNEQFF. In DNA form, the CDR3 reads TGTGCCAGCGCGCGGGGGAGCTCCTACAATGAGCAGTTCTTC.